This TCR beta chain was documented in a study of OX40 agonist ivuxolimab in advanced cancers. Whole-study results and caveats: At 0.1 to 3.0 mg/kg, CD4+ and CD8+ blood T cells expanded clonally by week 6.

On this clone: What it binds is not known.

Assay: immunoSEQ multiplex PCR; the TCRdb copy retains only in-frame clones and omits some. The top ten hold 6% to 7.5% of the sample, which has fewer than 70,000 clones, more than 75% seen once. V lost 6 bases to trimming and J lost 5 bases; unmatched junction nucleotides: 3. Germline CDR1 and CDR2: MRHNA and SNTAGT. The CDR3 loop spans 13 amino acids. V is TRBV6-4 and J is TRBJ1-2; 10 bases match TRBD1. The sample in question was CD4+ or CD8+ T cells sorted from blood, obtained in a trial of the OX40 agonist ivuxolimab. The clonotype originates from an adult with an advanced solid tumor such as melanoma, head and neck, liver or kidney cancer. The CDR3 sequence is CASRPGQGYGYTF. The CDR3 DNA reads TGTGCCAGCAGGCCGGGACAGGGGTATGGCTACACCTTC.